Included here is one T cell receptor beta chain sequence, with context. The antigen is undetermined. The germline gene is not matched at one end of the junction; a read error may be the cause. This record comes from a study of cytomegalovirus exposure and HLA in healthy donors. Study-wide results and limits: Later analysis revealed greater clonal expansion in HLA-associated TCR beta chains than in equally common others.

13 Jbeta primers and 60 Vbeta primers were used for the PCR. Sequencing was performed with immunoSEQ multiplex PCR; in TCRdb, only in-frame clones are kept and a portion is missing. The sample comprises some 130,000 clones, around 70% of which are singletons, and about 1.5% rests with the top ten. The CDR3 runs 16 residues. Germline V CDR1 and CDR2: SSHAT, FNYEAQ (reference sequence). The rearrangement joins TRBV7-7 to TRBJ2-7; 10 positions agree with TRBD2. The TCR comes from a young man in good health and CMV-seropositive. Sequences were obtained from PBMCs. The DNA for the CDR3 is TGTGCTAGCAGCGCCCGCCTAGCGGGAGATAAATACGAGCAGTACTTC. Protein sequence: CASSARLAGDKYEQYF.